This is a list of T cell receptor beta chains from one sample in a study of cytomegalovirus exposure and HLA in healthy donors. Assay used: immunoSEQ multiplex PCR; TCRdb lists only in-frame clones, some missing. The sample lists about 57,000 clones, approximately 93% occurring once. Sequencing used PBMCs. The receptors derive from a young woman in good health and CMV-seronegative. The CDR3 runs from the conserved cysteine through the conserved F or W. Fields, in order: clone size, CDR3 length, V gene, D gene, J gene, CDR3 protein, CDR3 DNA. A D gene is named only where the DNA matches it firmly. Size values are once, few and many counts, or a class for expanded clones, and some rows have none.

>NA|13|TRBV10-3|NA|TRBJ1-2
CAISNRATYGYTF
TGTGCCATCAGCAACAGGGCTACCTATGGCTACACCTTC
>NA|13|TRBV18|TRBD1|TRBJ2-7
CASSPGQGDEQYF
TGTGCCAGCTCACCGGGACAGGGTGACGAGCAGTACTTC
>NA|14|TRBV11-2|NA|TRBJ2-2
CASRPGQNTGELFF
TGTGCCAGCAGGCCGGGACAAAACACCGGGGAGCTGTTTTTT
>NA|20|TRBV9|TRBD2|TRBJ2-5
CASSVGTSGRWGMYQETQYF
TGTGCCAGCAGCGTAGGGACCAGCGGGAGGTGGGGGATGTACCAAGAGACCCAGTACTTC
>NA|15|TRBV7-9|NA|TRBJ1-2
CASTGLPLPGYGYTF
TGTGCCTCTACGGGACTCCCGCTCCCCGGCTATGGCTACACCTTC
>NA|14|TRBV5-6|NA|TRBJ1-4
CASSFGQGNEKLFF
TGTGCCAGCAGCTTCGGTCAGGGGAATGAAAAACTGTTTTTT
>NA|15|TRBV4-2|NA|TRBJ2-7
CASSQEWQGPWEQYF
TGTGCCAGCAGCCAAGAGTGGCAGGGTCCCTGGGAGCAGTACTTC
>NA|15|TRBV5-5|TRBD1|TRBJ2-3
CASSDTQGLADTQYF
TGTGCCAGCAGCGATACACAGGGGCTGGCAGATACGCAGTATTTT
>once|13|TRBV2|NA|TRBJ1-2
CASIPPAVYGYTF
TGTGCCAGCATCCCTCCCGCGGTCTATGGCTACACCTTC
>NA|17|TRBV19|TRBD2|TRBJ2-3
CASSIGLAGGYADTQYF
TGTGCCAGTAGTATCGGACTAGCGGGGGGTTATGCGGATACGCAGTATTTT
>NA|16|TRBV7-9|NA|TRBJ2-7
CASSLRGQSLTYEQYF
TGTGCCAGCAGCTTGCGGGGACAGAGTTTGACCTACGAGCAGTACTTC
>NA|15|TRBV6-1|NA|TRBJ1-5
CASIMIPGREQPQHF
TGTGCCAGCATTATGATCCCAGGGAGGGAGCAGCCCCAGCATTTT
>many|15|TRBV6-1|TRBD1|TRBJ1-4
CASSDGLTGSEKLFF
TGTGCCAGCAGTGACGGTTTGACAGGGAGTGAAAAACTGTTTTTT
>once|16|TRBV5-4|TRBD2|TRBJ2-5
CASSLASRGAQETQYF
TGTGCCAGCAGCTTGGCCTCGCGGGGGGCACAAGAGACCCAGTACTTC
>NA|15|TRBV5-6|TRBD2|TRBJ2-1
CASSWGLADYNEQFF
TGTGCCAGCAGCTGGGGACTAGCGGACTACAATGAGCAGTTCTTC
>NA|11|TRBV9|NA|TRBJ1-3
CASRAGNTIYF
TGTGCCAGCCGTGCTGGAAACACCATATATTTT
>NA|13|TRBV19|NA|TRBJ2-3
CASSTQSADTQYF
TGTGCCAGTAGTACCCAGTCCGCAGATACGCAGTATTTT
>NA|15|TRBV7-2|TRBD2|TRBJ2-3
CASTVPGGGTDTQYF
TGTGCCAGCACCGTCCCGGGGGGGGGTACAGATACGCAGTATTTT
>NA|15|TRBV7-3|TRBD1|TRBJ2-7
CASSKEGQGADEQYF
TGTGCCAGCAGCAAGGAGGGACAGGGGGCCGACGAGCAGTACTTC
>NA|11|TRBV30|NA|TRBJ2-1
CAWSVKAEQFF
TGTGCCTGGAGTGTAAAAGCAGAGCAGTTCTTC
>NA|14|TRBV5-6|TRBD1|TRBJ1-1
CASSIAGGSSEAFF
TGTGCCAGCAGCATCGCAGGGGGGAGCTCTGAAGCTTTCTTT
>NA|15|TRBV11-2|NA|TRBJ2-3
CASSSRSLSTDTQYF
TGTGCCAGCAGCTCCCGATCCCTATCCACAGATACGCAGTATTTT
>NA|13|TRBV6-1|TRBD2|TRBJ2-2
CASRWEGTGELFF
TGTGCCAGCAGGTGGGAGGGCACCGGGGAGCTGTTTTTT
>NA|13|TRBV7-9|NA|TRBJ2-7
CASSPTAIYEQYF
TGTGCCAGCAGTCCGACAGCCATCTACGAGCAGTACTTC
>NA|16|TRBV5-1|TRBD2|TRBJ2-5
CASRGTSGVIQETQYF
TGCGCCTCGCGCGGGACTAGCGGGGTGATACAAGAGACCCAGTACTTC
>NA|13|TRBV18|NA|TRBJ1-1
CASSPRTGFEAFF
TGTGCCAGCTCACCGCGTACAGGGTTTGAAGCTTTCTTT
>NA|15|TRBV10-3|NA|TRBJ2-7
CAISESRDFLYEQYF
TGTGCCATCAGTGAGTCACGGGATTTCCTCTACGAGCAGTACTTC
>NA|15|TRBV5-6|TRBD2|TRBJ2-2
CASSLGGSGRWELFF
TGTGCCAGCAGCTTGGGCGGGAGTGGTCGATGGGAGCTGTTTTTT
>NA|13|TRBV27|NA|TRBJ1-1
CASSKDSPSEAFF
TGTGCCAGCAGTAAGGACAGCCCATCTGAAGCTTTCTTT
>once|15|TRBV11-3|TRBD1|TRBJ1-2
CASSLDGGTGYGYTF
TGTGCCAGCAGCTTAGATGGCGGGACAGGCTATGGCTACACCTTC
>NA|11|TRBV5-5|NA|TRBJ2-3
CASSETDTQYF
TGTGCCAGCAGCGAGACAGATACGCAGTATTTT
>NA|15|TRBV5-4|NA|TRBJ2-7
CASSWAAGPGYEQYF
TGTGCCAGCAGCTGGGCGGCGGGACCTGGCTACGAGCAGTACTTC
>NA|13|TRBV10-3|NA|TRBJ1-1
CAIGRTENTEAFF
TGTGCCATCGGGAGAACAGAGAACACTGAAGCTTTCTTT
>once|16|TRBV18|TRBD1|TRBJ2-3
CASSPVPGQNTDTQYF
TGTGCCAGCTCACCAGTGCCGGGACAGAACACAGATACGCAGTATTTT
>few|10|TRBV19|NA|TRBJ1-2
CAAGDYGYTF
TGTGCCGCGGGGGACTATGGCTACACCTTC
>NA|16|TRBV15|NA|TRBJ2-1
CATSRAWTGTYNEQFF
TGTGCCACCAGCAGAGCCTGGACTGGGACCTACAATGAGCAGTTCTTC
>NA|17|TRBV9|TRBD2|TRBJ2-5
CASSVDLGRGGQETQYF
TGTGCCAGCAGCGTAGACCTCGGGAGGGGCGGGCAAGAGACCCAGTACTTC
>NA|16|TRBV18|NA|TRBJ2-5
CASSPLGPSVQETQYF
TGTGCCAGCTCACCATTGGGCCCGTCGGTACAAGAGACCCAGTACTTC
>NA|13|TRBV9|NA|TRBJ2-5
CASRNERAKTQYF
TGTGCCAGCAGAAACGAGAGGGCCAAGACCCAGTACTTC
>NA|17|TRBV5-1|TRBD2|TRBJ2-1
CASSLISGSGGSNEQFF
TGCGCCAGCAGCTTGATATCGGGTAGCGGGGGGTCGAATGAGCAGTTCTTC
>NA|15|TRBV5-4|NA|TRBJ1-4
CASSDRLATNEKLFF
TGTGCCAGCAGCGATAGACTTGCAACTAATGAAAAACTGTTTTTT
>once|17|TRBV4-1|TRBD1|TRBJ2-1
CASSQERGTGDKYEQFF
TGCGCCAGCAGCCAAGAACGGGGGACAGGGGATAAGTATGAGCAGTTCTTC
>NA|12|TRBV7-8|NA|TRBJ2-5
CASRRVQETQYF
TGTGCCAGCCGGCGGGTACAAGAGACCCAGTACTTC
>NA|14|TRBV19|NA|TRBJ2-1
CASSGAIQGNEQFF
TGTGCCAGTAGTGGGGCGATACAGGGTAATGAGCAGTTCTTC
>NA|18|TRBV5-1|TRBD2|TRBJ2-2
CASRVGAGGGAGTGELFF
TGCGCCAGCAGGGTTGGAGCCGGCGGGGGGGCCGGCACCGGGGAGCTGTTTTTT
>NA|15|TRBV2|NA|TRBJ1-2
CASSEYWFPNYGYTF
TGTGCCAGCAGTGAATACTGGTTCCCTAACTATGGCTACACCTTC
>NA|17|TRBV5-1|NA|TRBJ1-2
CASSLAGSGRGNYGYTF
TGCGCCAGCAGCTTGGCCGGGTCAGGGAGGGGGAACTATGGCTACACCTTC
>NA|13|TRBV19|NA|TRBJ1-5
CASSDRRNQPQHF
TGTGCCAGCAGCGACAGGCGTAATCAGCCCCAGCATTTT
>NA|17|TRBV5-6|TRBD1|TRBJ1-2
CASSHLVTGAEDYGYTF
TGTGCCAGCAGCCATCTTGTCACAGGGGCAGAGGACTATGGCTACACCTTC
>NA|13|TRBV6-4|NA|TRBJ1-1
CASSANYQTEAFF
TGTGCCAGCAGTGCGAACTACCAGACTGAAGCTTTCTTT
>NA|18|TRBV7-9|TRBD1|TRBJ2-2
CASSFRDRGRENTGELFF
TGTGCCAGCAGCTTTCGGGACAGGGGGCGTGAGAACACCGGGGAGCTGTTTTTT
>NA|13|TRBV14|NA|TRBJ1-1
CASSQVGGTEAFF
TGTGCCAGCAGCCAAGTAGGAGGGACTGAAGCTTTCTTT
>NA|15|TRBV7-2|NA|TRBJ1-5
CASSLGQGIDQPQHF
TGTGCCAGCAGCTTAGGGCAGGGTATCGATCAGCCCCAGCATTTT
>NA|17|TRBV2|TRBD1|TRBJ1-2
CASPEGYRDRSFYGYTF
TGTGCCAGCCCTGAAGGGTACCGGGACAGGTCTTTCTATGGCTACACCTTC
>once|13|TRBV29-1|NA|TRBJ1-1
CSVRQNLNTEAFF
TGCAGCGTTCGACAGAACCTTAACACTGAAGCTTTCTTT
>NA|11|TRBV11-2|NA|TRBJ2-1
CASSFSSEQFF
TGTGCCAGCAGCTTTTCTAGTGAGCAGTTCTTC
>NA|14|TRBV6-5|NA|TRBJ1-5
CASSFDSSNQPQHF
TGTGCCAGCAGTTTTGACAGTAGCAATCAGCCCCAGCATTTT
>NA|14|TRBV27|NA|TRBJ1-2
CASSFTGGLYGYTF
TGTGCCAGCAGTTTTACGGGGGGCCTCTATGGCTACACCTTC
>NA|17|TRBV4-1|NA|TRBJ2-1
CASSLQPQTLPYNEQFF
TGCGCCAGCAGCTTACAGCCTCAAACGCTACCCTACAATGAGCAGTTCTTC